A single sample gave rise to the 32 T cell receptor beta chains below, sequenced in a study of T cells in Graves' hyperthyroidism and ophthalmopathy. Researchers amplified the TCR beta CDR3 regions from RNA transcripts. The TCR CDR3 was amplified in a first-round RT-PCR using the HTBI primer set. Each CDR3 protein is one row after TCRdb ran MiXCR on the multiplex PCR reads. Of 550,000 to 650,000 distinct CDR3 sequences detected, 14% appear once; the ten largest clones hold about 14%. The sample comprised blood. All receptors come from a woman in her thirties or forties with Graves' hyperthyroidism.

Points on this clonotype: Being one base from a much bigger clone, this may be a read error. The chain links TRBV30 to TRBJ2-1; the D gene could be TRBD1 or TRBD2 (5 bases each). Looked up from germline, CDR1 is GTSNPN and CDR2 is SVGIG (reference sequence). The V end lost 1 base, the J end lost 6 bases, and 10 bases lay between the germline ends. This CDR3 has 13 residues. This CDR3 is CAWSGGRSNEQFF. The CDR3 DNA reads TGTGCCTGGAGTGGGGGACGGAGCAATGAGCAGTTCTTC.

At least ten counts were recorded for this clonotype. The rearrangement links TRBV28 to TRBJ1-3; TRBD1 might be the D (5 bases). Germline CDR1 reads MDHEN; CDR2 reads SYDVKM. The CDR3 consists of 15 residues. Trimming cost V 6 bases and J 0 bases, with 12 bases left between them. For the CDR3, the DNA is TGTGCCAGCAGACCGGGACGGCTCTCTGGAAACACCATATATTTT. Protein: CASRPGRLSGNTIYF. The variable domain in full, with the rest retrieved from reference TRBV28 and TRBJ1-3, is DVKVTQSSRYLVKRTGEKVFLECVQDMDHENMFWYRQDPGLGLRLIYFSYDVKMKEKGDIPEGYSVSREKKERFSLILESASTNQTSMYLCASRPGRLSGNTIYFGEGSWLTVV.

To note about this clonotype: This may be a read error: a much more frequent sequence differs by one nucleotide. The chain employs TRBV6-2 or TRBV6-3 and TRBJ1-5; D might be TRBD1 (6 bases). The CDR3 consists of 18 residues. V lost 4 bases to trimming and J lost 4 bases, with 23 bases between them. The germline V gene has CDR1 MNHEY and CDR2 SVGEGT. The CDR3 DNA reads TGTGCCAGCAGTTGCTCGTACGGGGAAGGACAGTCTAATCAGCCCCAGCATTTT. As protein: CASSCSYGEGQSNQPQHF.

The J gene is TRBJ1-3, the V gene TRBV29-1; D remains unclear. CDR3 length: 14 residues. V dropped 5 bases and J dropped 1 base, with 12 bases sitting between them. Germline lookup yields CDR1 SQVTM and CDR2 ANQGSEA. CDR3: CSVSDDKSGNTIYF. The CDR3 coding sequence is TGCAGCGTTTCGGACGACAAGTCTGGAAACACCATATATTTT. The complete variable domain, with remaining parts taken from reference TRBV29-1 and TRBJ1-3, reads SAVISQKPSRDICQRGTSLTIQCQVDSQVTMMFWYRQQPGQSLTLIATANQGSEATYESGFVIDKFPISRPNLTFSTLTVSNMSPEDSSIYLCSVSDDKSGNTIYFGEGSWLTVV.

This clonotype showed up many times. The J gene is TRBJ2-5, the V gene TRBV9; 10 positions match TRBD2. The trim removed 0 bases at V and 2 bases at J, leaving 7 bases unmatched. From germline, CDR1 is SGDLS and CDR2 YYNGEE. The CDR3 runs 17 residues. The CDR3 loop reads CASSVGSSGSSQETQYF. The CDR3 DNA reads TGTGCCAGCAGCGTAGGTTCTAGCGGGAGTTCTCAAGAGACCCAGTACTTC. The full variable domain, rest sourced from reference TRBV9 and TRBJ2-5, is DSGVTQTPKHLITATGQRVTLRCSPRSGDLSVYWYQQSLDQGLQFLIQYYNGEERAKGNILERFSAQQFPDLHSELNLSSLELGDSALYFCASSVGSSGSSQETQYFGPGTRLLVL.

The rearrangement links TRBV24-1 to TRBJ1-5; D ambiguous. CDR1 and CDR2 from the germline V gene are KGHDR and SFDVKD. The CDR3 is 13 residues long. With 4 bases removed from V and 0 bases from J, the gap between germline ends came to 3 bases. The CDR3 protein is CATSEYSNQPQHF. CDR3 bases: TGTGCCACCAGTGAGTATAGCAATCAGCCCCAGCATTTT.

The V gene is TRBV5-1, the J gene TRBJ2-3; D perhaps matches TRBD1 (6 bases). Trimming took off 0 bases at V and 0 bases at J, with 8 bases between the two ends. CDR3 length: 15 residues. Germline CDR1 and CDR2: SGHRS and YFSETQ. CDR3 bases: TGCGCCAGCAGCTTGGCGGACAGTAGCACAGATACGCAGTATTTT. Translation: CASSLADSSTDTQYF.

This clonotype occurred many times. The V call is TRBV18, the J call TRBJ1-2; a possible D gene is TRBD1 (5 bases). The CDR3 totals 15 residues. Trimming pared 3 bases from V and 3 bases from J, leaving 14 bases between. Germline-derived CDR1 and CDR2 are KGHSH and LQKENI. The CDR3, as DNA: TGTGCCAGCTCACCGCGGGACGGAGGCCACTATGGCTACACCTTC. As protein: CASSPRDGGHYGYTF.

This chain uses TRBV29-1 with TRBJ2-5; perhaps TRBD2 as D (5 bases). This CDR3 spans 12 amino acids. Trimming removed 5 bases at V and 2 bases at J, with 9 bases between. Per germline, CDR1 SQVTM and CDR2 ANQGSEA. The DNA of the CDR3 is TGCAGCGTTCTAGCTCAACAAGAGACCCAGTACTTC. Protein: CSVLAQQETQYF.

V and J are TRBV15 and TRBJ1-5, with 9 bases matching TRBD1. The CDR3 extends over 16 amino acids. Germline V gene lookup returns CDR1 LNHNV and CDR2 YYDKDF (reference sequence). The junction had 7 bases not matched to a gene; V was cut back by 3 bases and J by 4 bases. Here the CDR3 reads CATSRATGTGNQPQHF. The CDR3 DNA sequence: TGTGCCACCAGCAGGGCTACCGGGACAGGGAATCAGCCCCAGCATTTT.

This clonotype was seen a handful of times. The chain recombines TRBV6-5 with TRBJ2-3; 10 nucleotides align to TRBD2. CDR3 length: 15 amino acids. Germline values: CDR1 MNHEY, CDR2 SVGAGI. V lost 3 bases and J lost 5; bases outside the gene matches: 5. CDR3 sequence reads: CASSYSSGRGDTQYF. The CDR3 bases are TGTGCCAGCAGTTATTCTAGCGGGAGAGGAGATACGCAGTATTTT.

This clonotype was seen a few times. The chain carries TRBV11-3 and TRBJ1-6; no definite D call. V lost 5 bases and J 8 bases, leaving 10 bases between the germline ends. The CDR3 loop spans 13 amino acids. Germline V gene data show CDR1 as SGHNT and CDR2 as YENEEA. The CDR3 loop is CASSTSRDSPLHF. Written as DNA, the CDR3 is TGTGCCAGCAGCACCTCGCGGGATTCACCCCTCCACTTT.

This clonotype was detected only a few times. The CDR3 region has the DNA TGTGCCAGTAGTTGGGGATTTTATGGCTACACCTTC. Its translation: CASSWGFYGYTF. The chain carries TRBV19 and TRBJ1-2; D not certain. The V and J ends lost 5 bases and 5 bases respectively, with 9 bases between them. The CDR3 has 12 residues. The germline V gene encodes CDR1 LNHDA and CDR2 SQIVND (reference sequence).

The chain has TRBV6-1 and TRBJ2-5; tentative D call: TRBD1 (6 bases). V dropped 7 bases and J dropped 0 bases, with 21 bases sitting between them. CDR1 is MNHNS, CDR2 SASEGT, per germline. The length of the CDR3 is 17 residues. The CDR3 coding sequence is TGTGCCAGCACGCACCCCGGGACATCGACGTACCAAGAGACCCAGTACTTC. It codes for CASTHPGTSTYQETQYF.

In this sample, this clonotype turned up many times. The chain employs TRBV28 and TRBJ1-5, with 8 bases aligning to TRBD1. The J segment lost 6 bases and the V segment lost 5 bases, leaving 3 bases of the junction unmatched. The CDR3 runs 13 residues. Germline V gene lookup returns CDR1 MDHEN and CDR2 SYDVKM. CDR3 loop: CASSITGGQPQHF. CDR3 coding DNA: TGTGCCAGCAGTATTACAGGGGGTCAGCCCCAGCATTTT.

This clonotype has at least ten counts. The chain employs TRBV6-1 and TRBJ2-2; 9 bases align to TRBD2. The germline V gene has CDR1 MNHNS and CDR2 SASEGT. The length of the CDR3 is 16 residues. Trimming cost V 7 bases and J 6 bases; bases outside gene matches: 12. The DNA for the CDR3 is TGTGCCAGCACCCCCAGCTTAGCGGGAGATGCCGGGGAGCTGTTTTTT. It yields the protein CASTPSLAGDAGELFF.

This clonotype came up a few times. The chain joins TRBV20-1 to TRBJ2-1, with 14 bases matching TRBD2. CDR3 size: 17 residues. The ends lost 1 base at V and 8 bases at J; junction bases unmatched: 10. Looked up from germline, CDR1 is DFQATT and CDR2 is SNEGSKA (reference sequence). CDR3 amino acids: CSARGPGTSGSIYEQFF. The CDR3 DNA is TGCAGTGCTAGAGGCCCCGGGACTAGCGGGAGCATCTATGAGCAGTTCTTC.

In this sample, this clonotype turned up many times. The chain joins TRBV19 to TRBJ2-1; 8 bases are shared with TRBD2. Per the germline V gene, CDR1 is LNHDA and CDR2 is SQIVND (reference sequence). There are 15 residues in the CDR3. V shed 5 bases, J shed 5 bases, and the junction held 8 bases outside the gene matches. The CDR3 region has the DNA TGTGCCAGTAGTTCCATAGCGGGAAACAACAATGAGCAGTTCTTC. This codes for CASSSIAGNNNEQFF.

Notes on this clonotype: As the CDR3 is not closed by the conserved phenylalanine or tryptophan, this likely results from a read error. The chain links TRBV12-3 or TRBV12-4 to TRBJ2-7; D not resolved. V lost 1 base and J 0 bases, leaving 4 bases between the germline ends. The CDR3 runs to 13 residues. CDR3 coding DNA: TGTGCCAGCAGTTTAGAGAGCTCCTACGAGCAGTACTCC. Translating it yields CASSLESSYEQYS.

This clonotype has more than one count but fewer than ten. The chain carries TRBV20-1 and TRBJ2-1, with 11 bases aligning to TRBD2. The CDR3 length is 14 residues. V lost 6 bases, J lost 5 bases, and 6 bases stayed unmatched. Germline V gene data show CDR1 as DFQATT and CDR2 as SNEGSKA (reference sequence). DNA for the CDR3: TGCAGTGCCTACACTAGCGGGAGCAACAATGAGCAGTTCTTC. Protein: CSAYTSGSNNEQFF.

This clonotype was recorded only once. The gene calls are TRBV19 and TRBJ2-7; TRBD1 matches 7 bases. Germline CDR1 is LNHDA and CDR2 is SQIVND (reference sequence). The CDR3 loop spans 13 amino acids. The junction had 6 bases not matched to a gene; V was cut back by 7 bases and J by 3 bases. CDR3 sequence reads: CASTPRDSYEQYF. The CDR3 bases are TGTGCCAGTACCCCTAGGGACAGCTACGAGCAGTACTTC.

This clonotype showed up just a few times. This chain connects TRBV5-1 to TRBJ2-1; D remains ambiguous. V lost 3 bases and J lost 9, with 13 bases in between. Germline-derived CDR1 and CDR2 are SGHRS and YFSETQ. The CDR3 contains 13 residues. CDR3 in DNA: TGCGCCAGCAGCTCAGACCACTGGGGTGAGCAGTTCTTC. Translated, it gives CASSSDHWGEQFF.

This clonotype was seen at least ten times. The CDR3 loop is CAIQREYTDTQYF. The CDR3 bases are TGTGCCATTCAGCGGGAGTACACAGATACGCAGTATTTT. The chain links TRBV10-3 to TRBJ2-3; 8 bases are shared with TRBD2. The length of the CDR3 is 13 residues. The trim removed 9 bases at V and 2 bases at J, leaving 4 bases unmatched. Germline V gene data show CDR1 as ENHRY and CDR2 as SYGVKD.

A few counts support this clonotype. The CDR3 nucleotides read TGTGCCAGCAGGACCGGGGGGGAGTACAGTGAAGCTTTCTTT. Protein product: CASRTGGEYSEAFF. V gene TRBV9 combines with J gene TRBJ1-1, with D perhaps matching TRBD1 (5 bases). Germline lookup yields CDR1 SGDLS and CDR2 YYNGEE. V dropped 5 bases and J dropped 7 bases, with 18 bases sitting between them. The CDR3 spans 14 residues.

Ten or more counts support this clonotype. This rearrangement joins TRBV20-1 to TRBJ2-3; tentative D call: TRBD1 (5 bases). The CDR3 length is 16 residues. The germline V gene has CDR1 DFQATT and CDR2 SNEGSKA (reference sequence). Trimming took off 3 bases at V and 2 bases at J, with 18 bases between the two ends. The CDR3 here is CSASHSLRANTDTQYF. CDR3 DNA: TGCAGTGCTAGCCACAGTCTCAGGGCCAACACAGATACGCAGTATTTT.

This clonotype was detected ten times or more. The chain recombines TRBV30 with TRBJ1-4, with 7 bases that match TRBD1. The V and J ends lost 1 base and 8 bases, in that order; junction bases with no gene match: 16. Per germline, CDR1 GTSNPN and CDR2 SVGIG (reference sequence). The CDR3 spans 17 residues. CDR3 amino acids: CAWSATTYRGRREKLFF. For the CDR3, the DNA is TGTGCCTGGAGTGCCACTACCTACAGGGGACGAAGGGAAAAACTGTTTTTT.

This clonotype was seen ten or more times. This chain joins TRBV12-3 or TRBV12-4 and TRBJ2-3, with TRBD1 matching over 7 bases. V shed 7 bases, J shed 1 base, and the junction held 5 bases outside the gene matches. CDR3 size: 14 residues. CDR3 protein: CASNVGQGTDTQYF. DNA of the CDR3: TGTGCCAGCAACGTCGGACAGGGCACAGATACGCAGTATTTT.

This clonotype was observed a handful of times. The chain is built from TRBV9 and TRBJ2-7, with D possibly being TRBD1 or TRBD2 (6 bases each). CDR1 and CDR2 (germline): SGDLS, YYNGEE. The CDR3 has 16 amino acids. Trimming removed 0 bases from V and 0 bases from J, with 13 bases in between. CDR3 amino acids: CASSVEGGSSSYEQYF. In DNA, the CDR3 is TGTGCCAGCAGCGTAGAGGGGGGTTCGAGCTCCTACGAGCAGTACTTC.

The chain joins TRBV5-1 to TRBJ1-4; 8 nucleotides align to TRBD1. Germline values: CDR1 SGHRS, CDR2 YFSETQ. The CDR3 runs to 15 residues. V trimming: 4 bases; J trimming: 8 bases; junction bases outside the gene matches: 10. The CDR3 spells CASSTGQGEVEKLFF. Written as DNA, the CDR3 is TGCGCCAGCAGCACCGGACAGGGAGAGGTGGAAAAACTGTTTTTT.

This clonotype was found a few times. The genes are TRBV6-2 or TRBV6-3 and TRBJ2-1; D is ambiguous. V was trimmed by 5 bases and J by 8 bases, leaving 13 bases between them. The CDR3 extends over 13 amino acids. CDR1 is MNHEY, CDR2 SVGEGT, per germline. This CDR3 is CASSHLVVDEQFF. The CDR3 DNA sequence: TGTGCCAGCAGTCACCTCGTCGTGGATGAGCAGTTCTTC.

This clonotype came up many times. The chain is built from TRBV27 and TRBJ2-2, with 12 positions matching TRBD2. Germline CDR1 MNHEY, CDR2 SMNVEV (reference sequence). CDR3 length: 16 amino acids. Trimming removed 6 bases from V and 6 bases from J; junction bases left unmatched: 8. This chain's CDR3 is CASRLAGGPTSGELFF. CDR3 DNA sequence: TGTGCCAGCAGGCTAGCGGGAGGGCCAACGTCCGGGGAGCTGTTTTTT.

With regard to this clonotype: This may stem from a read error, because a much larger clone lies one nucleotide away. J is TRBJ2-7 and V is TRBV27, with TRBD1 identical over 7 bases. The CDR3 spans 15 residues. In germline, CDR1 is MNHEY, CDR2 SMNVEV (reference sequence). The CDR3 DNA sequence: TGTACCAGCCGCCGTATGGACAGGCTCAACTACGAGCAGTACTTC. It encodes CTSRRMDRLNYEQYF.